The following is a TCR beta chain sequence with its context. Its antigen is unidentified. PCR was performed using 60 Vbeta and 13 Jbeta primers. This table comes from immunoSEQ multiplex PCR, and its TCRdb copy is limited to in-frame clones, with some not included. In the table there are roughly 120,000 clones, 63% of which are singletons. This sample was included in a study of cytomegalovirus exposure and HLA in healthy donors. Study results and limitations: In a later analysis, the majority of CMV-associated beta chains seemingly showed HLA restriction. In an earlier analysis, in some 600 donors, most V segments appeared productive either ~87% or ~30% of the time.

The germline V and J ends were trimmed by 9 bases and 7 bases, with 19 bases remaining between them. Germline V gives CDR1 LNHDA, CDR2 SQIVND (reference sequence). The length of the CDR3 is 15 residues. The chain couples TRBV19 to TRBJ1-6; tentative D call: TRBD1 (5 bases). Specimen: PBMCs. The TCR sequence derives from a middle-aged man in good health and CMV-seropositive. CDR3 region: CASRLLGGGNSPLHF. CDR3 nucleotide sequence: TGTGCCAGCCGCTTATTGGGGGGAGGCAATTCACCCCTCCACTTT.